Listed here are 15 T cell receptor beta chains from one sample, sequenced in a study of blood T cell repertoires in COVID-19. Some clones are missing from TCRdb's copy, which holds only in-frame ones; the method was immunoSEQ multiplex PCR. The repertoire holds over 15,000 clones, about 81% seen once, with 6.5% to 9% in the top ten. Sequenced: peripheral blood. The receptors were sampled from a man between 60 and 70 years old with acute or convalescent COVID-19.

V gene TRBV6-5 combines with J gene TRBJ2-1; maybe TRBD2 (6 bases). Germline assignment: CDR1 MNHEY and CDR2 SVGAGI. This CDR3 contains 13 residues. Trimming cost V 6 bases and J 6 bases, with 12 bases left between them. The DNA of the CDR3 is TGTGCCAGCAGCCAGACTAGGGTCAATGAGCAGTTCTTC. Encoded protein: CASSQTRVNEQFF.

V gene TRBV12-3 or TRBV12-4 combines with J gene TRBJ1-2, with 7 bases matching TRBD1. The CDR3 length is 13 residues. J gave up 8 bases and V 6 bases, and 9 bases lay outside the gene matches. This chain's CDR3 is CASSLQGPEGYTF. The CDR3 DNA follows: TGTGCCAGCAGCTTACAGGGGCCGGAGGGCTACACCTTC.

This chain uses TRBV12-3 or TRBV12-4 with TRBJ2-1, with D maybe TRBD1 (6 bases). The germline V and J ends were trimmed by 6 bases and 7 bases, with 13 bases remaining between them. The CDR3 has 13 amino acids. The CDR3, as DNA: TGTGCCAGCAGGCCGCCTACAGGGAATGAGCAGTTCTTC. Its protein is CASRPPTGNEQFF.

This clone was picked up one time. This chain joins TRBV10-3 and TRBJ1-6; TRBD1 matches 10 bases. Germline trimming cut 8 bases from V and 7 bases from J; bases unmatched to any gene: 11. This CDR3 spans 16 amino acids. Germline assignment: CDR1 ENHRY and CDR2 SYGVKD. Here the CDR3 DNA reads TGTGCCATCCGCGGAGACTTGACAGGGGGCAATTCACCCCTCCACTTT. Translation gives CAIRGDLTGGNSPLHF.

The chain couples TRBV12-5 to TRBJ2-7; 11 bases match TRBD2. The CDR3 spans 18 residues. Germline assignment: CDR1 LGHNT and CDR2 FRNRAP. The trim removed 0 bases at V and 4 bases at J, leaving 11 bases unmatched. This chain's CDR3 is CASGLVRLAGGAQYEQYF. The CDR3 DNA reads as TGTGCTAGTGGTTTGGTACGGTTAGCGGGGGGGGCGCAGTACGAGCAGTACTTC.

CDR3 amino acids: CASSLNRAYGYTF. In DNA, the CDR3 is TGTGCCAGCAGTTTAAACAGGGCCTATGGCTACACCTTC. The chain is built from TRBV27 and TRBJ1-2; perhaps TRBD1 as D (6 bases). V gave up 2 bases and J gave up 4 bases, with 8 bases separating them. Germline V gene lookup returns CDR1 MNHEY and CDR2 SMNVEV (reference sequence). This CDR3 region has 13 residues.

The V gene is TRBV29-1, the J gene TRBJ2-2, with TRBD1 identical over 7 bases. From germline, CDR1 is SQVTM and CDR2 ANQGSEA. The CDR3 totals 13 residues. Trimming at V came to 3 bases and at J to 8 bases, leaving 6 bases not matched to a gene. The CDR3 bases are TGCAGCGTTGAGGAGACAGGGAAAGGGGAGCTGTTTTTT. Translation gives CSVEETGKGELFF.

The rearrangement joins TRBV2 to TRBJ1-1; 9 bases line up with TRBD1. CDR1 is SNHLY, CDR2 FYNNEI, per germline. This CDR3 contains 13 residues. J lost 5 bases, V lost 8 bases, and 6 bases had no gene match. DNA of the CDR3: TGTGCCAGCGGACGACAGGGGGGAACTGAAGCTTTCTTT. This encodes CASGRQGGTEAFF.

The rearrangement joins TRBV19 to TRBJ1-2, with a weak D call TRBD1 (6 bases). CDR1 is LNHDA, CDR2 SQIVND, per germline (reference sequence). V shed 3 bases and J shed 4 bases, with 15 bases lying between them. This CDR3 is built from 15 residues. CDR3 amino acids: CASSMGAQLRYGYTF. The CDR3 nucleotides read TGTGCCAGTAGTATGGGGGCTCAGCTACGCTATGGCTACACCTTC.

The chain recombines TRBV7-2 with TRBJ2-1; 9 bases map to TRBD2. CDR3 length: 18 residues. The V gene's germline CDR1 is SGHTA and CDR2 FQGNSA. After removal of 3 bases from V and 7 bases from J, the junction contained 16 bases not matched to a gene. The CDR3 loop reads CASSFGALGGGARNEQFF. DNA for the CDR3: TGTGCCAGCAGCTTTGGGGCCCTTGGCGGGGGGGCCCGAAATGAGCAGTTCTTC.

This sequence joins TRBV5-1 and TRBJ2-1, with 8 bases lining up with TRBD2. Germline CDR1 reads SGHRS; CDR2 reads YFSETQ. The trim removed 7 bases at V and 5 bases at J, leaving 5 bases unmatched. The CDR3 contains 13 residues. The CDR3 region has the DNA TGCGCCAGCGGGCTCGGGGGGGACAATGAGCAGTTCTTC. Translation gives CASGLGGDNEQFF.

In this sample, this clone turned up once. CDR3 loop: CASSPGQGAAYNSPLHF. In DNA form, the CDR3 reads TGTGCCAGCTCACCAGGGCAGGGGGCCGCCTATAATTCACCCCTCCACTTT. The rearrangement joins TRBV18 to TRBJ1-6; 8 bases align to TRBD1. Per germline, CDR1 KGHSH and CDR2 LQKENI. V shed 2 bases, J shed 2 bases, and the junction held 5 bases outside the gene matches. The length of the CDR3 is 17 residues.

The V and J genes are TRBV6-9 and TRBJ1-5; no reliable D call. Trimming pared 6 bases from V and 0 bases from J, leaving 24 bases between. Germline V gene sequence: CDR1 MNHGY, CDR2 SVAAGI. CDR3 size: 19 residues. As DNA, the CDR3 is TGTGCCAGCAGACTTTCGGTCCCCCCCTTTCGAGATAGCAATCAGCCCCAGCATTTT. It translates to CASRLSVPPFRDSNQPQHF.

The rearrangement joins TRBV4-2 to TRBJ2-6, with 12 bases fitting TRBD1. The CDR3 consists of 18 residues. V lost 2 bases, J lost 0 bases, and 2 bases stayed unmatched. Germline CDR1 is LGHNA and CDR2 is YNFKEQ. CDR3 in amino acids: CASSQRDRGLSGANVLTF. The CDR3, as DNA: TGTGCCAGCAGCCAACGGGACAGGGGGCTCTCTGGGGCCAACGTCCTGACTTTC.

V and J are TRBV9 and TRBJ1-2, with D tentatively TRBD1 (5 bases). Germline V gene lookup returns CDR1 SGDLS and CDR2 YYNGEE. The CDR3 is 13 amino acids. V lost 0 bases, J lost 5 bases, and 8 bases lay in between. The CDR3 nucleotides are TGTGCCAGCAGCGTAGGGGGGGATTATGGCTACACCTTC. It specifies CASSVGGDYGYTF.